Below are 6 T cell receptor beta chains sequenced from a single sample in a study of patients and donors after allogeneic stem cell transplantation. MiXCR was run by TCRdb on the RT-PCR reads, yielding one entry per CDR3 protein. The sample records approximately 160,000 distinct CDR3 sequences, approximately 30% being singletons. The specimen sequenced was blood, either unsorted or a sorted T cell fraction (not recorded which). Every receptor here comes from a human donor who was either an allogeneic HSCT recipient or a stem cell or donor lymphocyte infusion donor (not recorded which). It is not recorded whose cells these are; they may come from a transplant donor.

This clonotype turned up a few times. The genes are TRBV20-1 and TRBJ1-6, with D unresolved. The germline V and J ends were trimmed by 3 bases and 8 bases, with 11 bases remaining between them. This CDR3 region has 13 residues. Germline CDR1 DFQATT, CDR2 SNEGSKA (reference sequence). In DNA form, the CDR3 reads TGCAGTGCTAGTCCTCCGGGGTATTCACCCCTCCACTTT. It specifies CSASPPGYSPLHF.

This chain joins TRBV7-8 and TRBJ2-1; 12 nucleotides align to TRBD2. The CDR3 sequence is 16 residues long. V was clipped by 6 bases and J by 8 bases; unmatched bases: 11. Germline V gene sequence: CDR1 SGHVS, CDR2 FQNEAQ. As DNA, the CDR3 is TGTGCCAGCAGTCTTTTGACTAGCGGGAGTCCTCATGAGCAGTTCTTC. This sequence encodes CASSLLTSGSPHEQFF.

In its sample, this clonotype was seen a few times. CDR3 protein: CSVMPGLEDHEQYF. The CDR3 bases are TGCAGCGTGATGCCTGGACTAGAGGACCACGAGCAGTACTTC. The chain couples TRBV29-1 to TRBJ2-7; 7 nucleotides match TRBD2. Unmatched junction bases numbered 13, after V lost 6 bases and J lost 5 bases. CDR1 SQVTM and CDR2 ANQGSEA come from the germline V gene. The CDR3 extends over 14 amino acids.

This clonotype has at least ten counts. The rearrangement links TRBV6-5 to TRBJ1-6; TRBD1 aligns across 8 bases. V lost 2 bases and J lost 9; bases outside the gene matches: 12. There are 17 residues in the CDR3. Germline values: CDR1 MNHEY, CDR2 SVGAGI. CDR3 protein: CASSYMGTGHISSPLHF. The CDR3 DNA reads TGTGCCAGCAGTTACATGGGGACAGGCCATATTAGTTCACCCCTCCACTTT.

The chain links TRBV20-1 to TRBJ2-2, with unresolved D. Germline V CDR1 and CDR2: DFQATT, SNEGSKA (reference sequence). The CDR3 consists of 14 residues. Deletions cut 0 bases from V and 1 base from J, with 6 bases between. This CDR3 is CSARDWKNTGELFF. The CDR3 DNA reads TGCAGTGCTAGAGATTGGAAGAACACCGGGGAGCTGTTTTTT.

This chain connects TRBV5-1 to TRBJ2-7; 7 bases are shared with TRBD1. The CDR3 runs 15 residues. The germline gives CDR1 SGHRS, CDR2 YFSETQ. Trimming removed 4 bases from V and 2 bases from J; junction bases left unmatched: 9. DNA of the CDR3: TGCGCCAGCAGCCCGACAGGGAAGGGACCCTACGAGCAGTACTTC. This translates into CASSPTGKGPYEQYF.